Sequencing of this T cell receptor beta chain was carried out in a study of blood T cell repertoires in COVID-19. TCRdb's copy holds only in-frame clones and misses some; the assay was immunoSEQ multiplex PCR. The sample consists of 79,000 or so clones, approximately 85% of them appearing once. The germline CDR1 and CDR2 sequences are MNHEY and SVGAGI. V was pared by 0 bases and J by 5 bases, with 13 bases between. The CDR3 has 15 amino acids. This chain uses TRBV6-5 with TRBJ2-5, with D possibly TRBD2 on 5 matching bases. The receptor was isolated from a man aged 55-75 years with COVID-19, enrolled during active disease. The sample was peripheral blood. The CDR3 is CASSYSTGFGETQYF. The CDR3 DNA reads TGTGCCAGCAGTTACTCGACGGGGTTCGGGGAGACCCAGTACTTC.